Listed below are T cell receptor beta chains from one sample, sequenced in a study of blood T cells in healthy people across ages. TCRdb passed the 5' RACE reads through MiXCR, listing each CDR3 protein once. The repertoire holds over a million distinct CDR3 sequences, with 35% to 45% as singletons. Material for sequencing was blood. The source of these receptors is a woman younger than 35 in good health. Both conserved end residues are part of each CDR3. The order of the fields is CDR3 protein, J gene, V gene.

CDR3 protein: CASSSRPPGLAGVTSYNEQFF
J gene: TRBJ2-1
V gene: TRBV6-5

CDR3 protein: CASSSRQGTEAFF
J gene: TRBJ1-1
V gene: TRBV5-1

CDR3 protein: CASSVTSGTYNEQYF
J gene: NA
V gene: TRBV7-2

CDR3 protein: CASSLSPGAGYRYGYTF
J gene: TRBJ1-2
V gene: TRBV27

CDR3 protein: CASSPGQGLMPQHF
J gene: TRBJ1-5
V gene: TRBV7-9

CDR3 protein: CASSPATSNYGYTF
J gene: TRBJ1-2
V gene: TRBV27

CDR3 protein: CANSVDTTHVSGANVLTF
J gene: TRBJ2-6
V gene: TRBV5-6

CDR3 protein: CASSFAGGHYNEQFF
J gene: TRBJ2-1
V gene: TRBV5-1

CDR3 protein: CSGRSRYTEAFF
J gene: TRBJ1-1
V gene: TRBV20-1

CDR3 protein: CASSQVGINEQFF
J gene: TRBJ2-1
V gene: TRBV4-1

CDR3 protein: CASSSQGVGYEQYF
J gene: TRBJ2-7
V gene: TRBV7-8

CDR3 protein: CASSSGGGRARDNEQFF
J gene: TRBJ2-1
V gene: TRBV2

CDR3 protein: CASSLATLAGAGTDTQYF
J gene: TRBJ2-3
V gene: TRBV5-4

CDR3 protein: CASSSSGPFLHGYTF
J gene: TRBJ1-2
V gene: TRBV7-9

CDR3 protein: CASTLGTTEAFF
J gene: TRBJ1-1
V gene: TRBV28

CDR3 protein: CASGPGQVDSPLHF
J gene: TRBJ1-6
V gene: TRBV27

CDR3 protein: CASSFVFSGNTIYF
J gene: TRBJ1-3
V gene: TRBV7-2

CDR3 protein: CASSVKGFENIQYF
J gene: TRBJ2-4
V gene: TRBV5-1

CDR3 protein: CAIKNPETHYEQYF
J gene: TRBJ2-7
V gene: TRBV10-3

CDR3 protein: CASRLTSGVANEQFF
J gene: TRBJ2-1
V gene: TRBV5-1

CDR3 protein: CASSLSGPIYNEQFF
J gene: TRBJ2-1
V gene: TRBV7-2

CDR3 protein: CSARRRTGQETQYF
J gene: TRBJ2-5
V gene: TRBV20-1

CDR3 protein: CASSQFGTGVSPPHF
J gene: TRBJ1-6
V gene: TRBV4-1

CDR3 protein: CSVLTGGGTEAFF
J gene: TRBJ1-1
V gene: TRBV29-1

CDR3 protein: CASSPGTGGNTEAFF
J gene: TRBJ1-1
V gene: TRBV7-9

CDR3 protein: CASSPPRETQYF
J gene: TRBJ2-5
V gene: TRBV7-2

CDR3 protein: CSAFLRKSSYNEQFF
J gene: TRBJ2-1
V gene: TRBV20-1

CDR3 protein: CASSTGRIWNTGELFF
J gene: TRBJ2-2
V gene: TRBV5-4

CDR3 protein: CASSLKGPYEQYF
J gene: TRBJ2-7
V gene: TRBV27

CDR3 protein: CSAEREQGARTGELFF
J gene: TRBJ2-2
V gene: TRBV20-1

CDR3 protein: CASSQDFISYEQYF
J gene: TRBJ2-7
V gene: TRBV4-1

CDR3 protein: CASSLSSDLRAASYNEQFF
J gene: TRBJ2-1
V gene: TRBV27

CDR3 protein: CASSLTSGDEQYF
J gene: NA
V gene: TRBV12-3/TRBV12-4

CDR3 protein: CASSLRGAYGYTF
J gene: TRBJ1-2
V gene: TRBV12-3/TRBV12-4

CDR3 protein: CASSLAITATNEKLFF
J gene: TRBJ1-4
V gene: TRBV7-9

CDR3 protein: CATSRDILGFETEAFF
J gene: TRBJ1-1
V gene: TRBV15

CDR3 protein: CASSYLGGQFF
J gene: TRBJ2-1
V gene: TRBV14

CDR3 protein: CASISGYNEQFF
J gene: TRBJ2-1
V gene: TRBV27

CDR3 protein: CASSARESYNEQFF
J gene: TRBJ2-1
V gene: TRBV9

CDR3 protein: CASSQGRQNYNEQFF
J gene: TRBJ2-1
V gene: TRBV18

CDR3 protein: CASSPPPGSQGNEKLFF
J gene: TRBJ1-4
V gene: TRBV4-1

CDR3 protein: CSVLGAAYEQYF
J gene: TRBJ2-7
V gene: TRBV29-1

CDR3 protein: CASSPGFGGTYEQYF
J gene: TRBJ2-7
V gene: TRBV5-1